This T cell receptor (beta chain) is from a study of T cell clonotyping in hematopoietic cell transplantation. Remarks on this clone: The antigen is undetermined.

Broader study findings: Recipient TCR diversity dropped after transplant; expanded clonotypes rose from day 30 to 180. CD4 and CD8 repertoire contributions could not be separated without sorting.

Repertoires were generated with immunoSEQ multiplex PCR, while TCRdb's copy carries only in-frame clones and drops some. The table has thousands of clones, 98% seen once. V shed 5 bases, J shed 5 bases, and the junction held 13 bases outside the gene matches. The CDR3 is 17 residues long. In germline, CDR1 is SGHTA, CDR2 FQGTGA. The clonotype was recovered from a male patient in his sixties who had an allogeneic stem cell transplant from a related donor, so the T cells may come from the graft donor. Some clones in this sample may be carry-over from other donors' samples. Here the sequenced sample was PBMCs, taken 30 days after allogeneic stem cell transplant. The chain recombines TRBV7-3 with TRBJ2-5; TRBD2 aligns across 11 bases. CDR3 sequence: CASSPGPASGGRETQYF. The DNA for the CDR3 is TGTGCCAGCAGCCCAGGCCCGGCTAGCGGGGGGCGGGAGACCCAGTACTTC.